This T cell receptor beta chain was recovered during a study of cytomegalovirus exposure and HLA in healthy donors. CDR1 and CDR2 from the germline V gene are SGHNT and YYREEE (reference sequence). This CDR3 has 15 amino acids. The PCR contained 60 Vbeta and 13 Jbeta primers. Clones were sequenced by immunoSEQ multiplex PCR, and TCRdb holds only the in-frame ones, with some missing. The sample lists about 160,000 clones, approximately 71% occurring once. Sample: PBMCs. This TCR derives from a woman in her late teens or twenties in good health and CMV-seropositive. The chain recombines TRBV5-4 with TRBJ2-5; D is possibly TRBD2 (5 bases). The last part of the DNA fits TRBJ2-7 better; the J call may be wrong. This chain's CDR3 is CASSYQGGGSYEQYF. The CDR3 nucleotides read TGTGCCAGCAGCTACCAAGGTGGAGGTTCCTACGAGCAGTACTTC.